These 27 T cell receptor beta chains were all obtained from the same sample, sequenced in a study of T cells after yellow fever vaccination. A single record per CDR3 protein comes from TCRdb applying MiXCR to the 5' RACE reads. This table has some 160,000 distinct CDR3 sequences, around 9.7% appearing once. The sample was CD8+ T cells sorted from PBMCs, taken 45 days after the yellow fever booster vaccination. All receptors come from a man aged 18 to 35 who received the YFV17D yellow fever vaccine.

This chain links TRBV15 with TRBJ2-7; 7 nucleotides line up with TRBD1. Germline CDR1 is LNHNV and CDR2 is YYDKDF (reference sequence). The CDR3 consists of 14 residues. J gave up 0 bases and V 3 bases, and 2 bases lay outside the gene matches. CDR3 sequence: CATSSRQGSYEQYF. The CDR3 coding sequence is TGTGCCACCAGCAGTAGACAGGGCTCCTACGAGCAGTACTTC. The full variable domain, rest sourced from reference TRBV15 and TRBJ2-7, is DAMVIQNPRYQVTQFGKPVTLSCSQTLNHNVMYWYQQKSSQAPKLLFHYYDKDFNNEADTPDNFQSRRPNTSFCFLDIRSPGLGDTAMYLCATSSRQGSYEQYFGPGTRLTVT.

This clonotype has only a few counts. The chain uses TRBV2 and TRBJ2-7; D is tentatively TRBD1 or TRBD2 (5 bases each). Per germline, CDR1 SNHLY and CDR2 FYNNEI. The CDR3 loop spans 14 amino acids. V was clipped by 6 bases and J by 4 bases, with 16 bases between them. Here the CDR3 DNA reads TGTGCCAGCAGGGGGGTGCGTATCGTTTACGAGCAGTACTTC. Translating gives CASRGVRIVYEQYF.

V is TRBV10-3 and J is TRBJ2-5; a weak D match, TRBD2 (6 bases). This CDR3 is 15 amino acids long. The germline V gene encodes CDR1 ENHRY and CDR2 SYGVKD. V lost 5 bases, J lost 5 bases, and 18 bases lay in between. This CDR3 reads CAISTPGVGGETQYF. The CDR3 region has the DNA TGTGCCATCAGTACACCGGGGGTCGGAGGGGAGACCCAGTACTTC.

This clonotype was recorded many times. V is TRBV6-2 or TRBV6-3 and J is TRBJ2-1; D is uncertain. V was clipped by 8 bases and J by 9 bases, with 11 bases between them. The CDR3 extends over 11 amino acids. Germline V gene lookup returns CDR1 MNHEY and CDR2 SVGEGT. DNA for the CDR3: TGTGCCAGCCGGGCCGTCAGTGAGCAGTTCTTC. As protein: CASRAVSEQFF.

V usage is TRBV29-1 and J usage is TRBJ2-3; D possibly corresponds to TRBD2 (7 bases). This CDR3 comprises 13 residues. Germline CDR1 reads SQVTM; CDR2 reads ANQGSEA. V was shortened by 4 bases and J by 5 bases, with 13 bases between the two germline ends. CDR3 bases: TGCAGCGTTGTACGGGGGGCGGAAGATACGCAGTATTTT. Amino acid sequence: CSVVRGAEDTQYF.

CDR3 protein: CASSPGQALGYTF. DNA of the CDR3: TGTGCCAGCAGTCCCGGACAGGCCCTTGGCTACACCTTC. The V gene is TRBV12-3 or TRBV12-4, the J gene TRBJ1-2; the match to TRBD1 covers 7 bases. The CDR3 spans 13 residues. V gave up 5 bases and J gave up 7 bases; unmatched junction bases: 7.

The V gene is TRBV5-6, the J gene TRBJ2-5, with 7 bases lining up with TRBD1. Germline trimming cut 3 bases from V and 4 bases from J; bases unmatched to any gene: 12. CDR1 is SGHDT and CDR2 is YYEEEE in the germline V gene. The CDR3 length is 16 residues. The CDR3 region is CASSSTGRELRETQYF. CDR3 DNA sequence: TGTGCCAGCAGCTCGACAGGGAGAGAGCTCCGAGAGACCCAGTACTTC.

A few counts support this clonotype. The chain carries TRBV4-1 and TRBJ2-5; 7 bases are a match to TRBD1. Germline-derived CDR1 and CDR2 are MGHRA and YSYEKL. Unmatched junction bases numbered 9, after V lost 5 bases and J lost 6 bases. There are 14 residues in the CDR3. The CDR3 protein is CASSYERDRQTQYF. The DNA for the CDR3 is TGCGCCAGCAGCTACGAAAGGGACAGACAGACCCAGTACTTC.

This clonotype was recorded a few times. The rearrangement links TRBV27 to TRBJ1-5; a weak D match, TRBD1 (6 bases). CDR3 length: 16 residues. V shed 2 bases and J shed 1 base, with 12 bases lying between them. In germline, CDR1 is MNHEY, CDR2 SMNVEV (reference sequence). The CDR3 is CASSLAGAGSNQPQHF. In DNA form, the CDR3 reads TGTGCCAGCAGTTTAGCGGGGGCAGGGAGCAATCAGCCCCAGCATTTT.

This clonotype was recorded a few times. The chain is built from TRBV11-3 and TRBJ1-1, with 8 bases identical to TRBD1. The length of the CDR3 is 15 residues. Germline V gene lookup returns CDR1 SGHNT and CDR2 YENEEA. V lost 6 bases, J lost 4 bases, and 10 bases stayed unmatched. The CDR3 DNA reads TGTGCCAGCAGTCCCGAATCCGACAGGGGCACTGAAGCTTTCTTT. This translates into CASSPESDRGTEAFF.

The chain joins TRBV27 to TRBJ1-4; 9 positions match TRBD1. After removal of 3 bases from V and 8 bases from J, the junction contained 13 bases not matched to a gene. CDR3 size: 17 residues. Germline V lookup: CDR1 MNHEY, CDR2 SMNVEV (reference sequence). DNA for the CDR3: TGTGCCAGCAGTTTCGTCCCGGGACAGGGTCATGGAGAAAAACTGTTTTTT. Protein sequence: CASSFVPGQGHGEKLFF.

The chain is built from TRBV6-2 or TRBV6-3 and TRBJ2-5; the D gene is possibly TRBD1 (6 bases). Germline assignment: CDR1 MNHEY and CDR2 SVGEGT. Trimming pared 2 bases from V and 4 bases from J, leaving 17 bases between. This CDR3 region has 16 residues. CDR3 protein: CASSYRDRPPTETQYF. The CDR3 nucleotides are TGTGCCAGCAGTTACCGAGACAGGCCCCCGACAGAGACCCAGTACTTC.

The chain joins TRBV12-2 to TRBJ2-7; TRBD1, the table's D call, lacks a check against the DNA. TRBV12-2 is an annotated pseudogene. This CDR3 region has 13 residues. CDR3 DNA sequence: TGTGCAAGTCGCATGGGGACAGTTCACGAGCAGTACTTC. Translating gives CASRMGTVHEQYF.

This clonotype has ten or more counts. The chain employs TRBV12-3 or TRBV12-4 and TRBJ2-3; D gene unclear. The CDR3 runs to 12 residues. Trimming stripped 6 bases from V and 2 bases from J, with 6 bases between. The CDR3 DNA reads TGTGCCAGCAGCGTCTACACAGATACGCAGTATTTT. Translated: CASSVYTDTQYF.

This clonotype has more than one count but fewer than ten. The CDR3 loop reads CASSEYPGAEAHAGELFF. CDR3 coding DNA: TGTGCCAGCAGTGAATATCCGGGGGCTGAGGCCCACGCCGGGGAGCTGTTTTTT. The gene calls are TRBV25-1 and TRBJ2-2, with D perhaps assigned TRBD1 or TRBD2 (6 bases each). From germline, CDR1 is MGHDK and CDR2 SYGVNS. The V end was cut by 0 bases, the J end by 6 bases, with 20 bases between. The CDR3 is made up of 18 amino acids.

This chain connects TRBV4-1 to TRBJ1-2, with unresolved D. Between the trimmed V and J ends, which lost 1 base and 4 bases, there was a span of 13 bases. The CDR3 consists of 15 residues. Germline assignment: CDR1 MGHRA and CDR2 YSYEKL. The CDR3, as DNA: TGCGCCAGCAGCCAAGTAGACGGGAGCGGCTATGGCTACACCTTC. As protein: CASSQVDGSGYGYTF.

This clonotype has ten or more counts. The chain uses TRBV4-1 and TRBJ2-3; 14 bases are shared with TRBD2. Trimming cost V 1 base and J 6 bases; bases outside gene matches: 9. This CDR3 region has 18 residues. Germline V gene sequence: CDR1 MGHRA, CDR2 YSYEKL. The CDR3 is CASSQGPGLAGEWDTQYF. The CDR3 coding sequence is TGCGCCAGCAGCCAAGGTCCGGGACTAGCGGGGGAATGGGATACGCAGTATTTT.

This clonotype was observed a handful of times. V and J are TRBV6-1 and TRBJ2-2, with D unresolved. The V gene lost 8 bases and the J gene lost 1 base, with 11 bases spanning the gap. CDR1 is MNHNS, CDR2 SASEGT, per germline. The CDR3 has 14 residues. The chain's CDR3 is CASPQIGNTGELFF. For the CDR3, the DNA is TGTGCCAGCCCCCAGATAGGGAACACCGGGGAGCTGTTTTTT.

This clonotype was detected once. The CDR3 is CASSYSTTGGYEQYV. Written as DNA, the CDR3 is TGTGCCAGCAGTTACTCGACTACAGGGGGCTACGAGCAGTACGTC. V is TRBV6-2 or TRBV6-3 and J is TRBJ2-7, with 8 bases fitting TRBD1. CDR3 length: 15 residues. Germline V lookup: CDR1 MNHEY, CDR2 SVGEGT. V shed 0 bases and J 3 bases; nucleotides not matched to a gene: 4.

The table lists this clonotype with a few counts. The chain carries TRBV10-3 and TRBJ2-3, with TRBD1 identical over 8 bases. Trimming at V came to 4 bases and at J to 2 bases, leaving 11 bases not matched to a gene. Looked up from germline, CDR1 is ENHRY and CDR2 is SYGVKD. This CDR3 is built from 17 residues. CDR3 loop: CAISGPPRGQSTDTQYF. The CDR3 region has the DNA TGTGCCATCAGTGGTCCCCCCAGGGGGCAATCCACAGATACGCAGTATTTT.

This chain connects TRBV13 to TRBJ1-1; D gene unclear. This CDR3 is 11 amino acids long. The V gene lost 3 bases and the J gene lost 8 bases, with 7 bases spanning the gap. Germline CDR1 reads PRHDT; CDR2 reads FYEKMQ (reference sequence). The CDR3 nucleotides are TGTGCCAGCAGCTTGATTGAGGAAGCTTTCTTT. Protein product: CASSLIEEAFF. Full variable domain (missing parts from reference TRBV13 and TRBJ1-1): AAGVIQSPRHLIKEKRETATLKCYPIPRHDTVYWYQQGPGQDPQFLISFYEKMQSDKGSIPDRFSAQQFSDYHSELNMSSLELGDSALYFCASSLIEEAFFGQGTRLTVV.

This clonotype was observed at least ten times. The V and J genes are TRBV5-6 and TRBJ2-2; the match to TRBD1 covers 8 bases. CDR1 SGHDT and CDR2 YYEEEE come from the germline V gene. Germline trimming cut 3 bases from V and 2 bases from J; bases unmatched to any gene: 3. The CDR3 is 15 amino acids. The CDR3, as DNA: TGTGCCAGCAGCTCGGACAGGGTCAACACCGGGGAGCTGTTTTTT. The encoded protein is CASSSDRVNTGELFF.

This clonotype has just a few counts. The chain carries TRBV7-2 and TRBJ2-3, with TRBD2 matching over 8 bases. The germline V gene encodes CDR1 SGHTA and CDR2 FQGNSA. The CDR3 contains 19 residues. Trimming took 5 bases from V and 0 from J; bases not matched to a gene: 16. The CDR3 DNA reads TGTGCCAGCAGCACGCCGGTGGGCGGGGGGCGCTCTAGCACAGATACGCAGTATTTT. This sequence encodes CASSTPVGGGRSSTDTQYF. Together with reference TRBV7-2 and TRBJ2-3, the CDR3 gives the full variable domain: GAGVSQSPSNKVTEKGKDVELRCDPISGHTALYWYRQSLGQGLEFLIYFQGNSAPDKSGLPSDRFSAERTGGSVSTLTIQRTQQEDSAVYLCASSTPVGGGRSSTDTQYFGPGTRLTVL.

This clonotype was found many times. V usage is TRBV4-3 and J usage is TRBJ2-2, with 8 bases aligning to TRBD2. Germline trimming cut 1 base from V and 1 base from J; bases unmatched to any gene: 8. The CDR3 runs 18 residues. Germline V gene sequence: CDR1 LGHNA, CDR2 YSLEER. The CDR3 DNA sequence: TGCGCCAGCAGCCAAGTATCAGCGGGGGATATGAACACCGGGGAGCTGTTTTTT. Protein: CASSQVSAGDMNTGELFF.

V usage is TRBV7-3 and J usage is TRBJ2-1; TRBD2 might be the D (7 bases). The CDR3 is made up of 15 amino acids. The ends were cut back, 5 bases at V and 6 bases at J, with 17 bases in the middle. CDR1 SGHTA and CDR2 FQGTGA come from the germline V gene. The CDR3 DNA reads as TGTGCCAGCAGCCTGTCGGGGGGCCCCCGCAATGAGCAGTTCTTC. It is translated as CASSLSGGPRNEQFF.

At least ten counts were recorded for this clonotype. The chain employs TRBV5-8 and TRBJ2-4; D is possibly TRBD2 (6 bases). V was trimmed by 4 bases and J by 3 bases, leaving 17 bases between them. Germline lookup yields CDR1 SGHTS and CDR2 YDEGEE. The CDR3 extends over 16 amino acids. The CDR3 nucleotides read TGTGCCAGCAGCCCCCTGGGGCACGGGAGCAAAAACATTCAGTACTTC. Its translation: CASSPLGHGSKNIQYF.

This clonotype was counted ten times or more. J is TRBJ2-7 and V is TRBV7-8; D might be TRBD1 (5 bases). V lost 5 bases to trimming and J lost 0 bases, with 17 bases between them. CDR1 is SGHVS and CDR2 is FQNEAQ in the germline V gene. The CDR3 totals 16 residues. CDR3 DNA sequence: TGTGCCAGCAGCCCCGACCCAGGGCCCAGCTCCTACGAGCAGTACGTC. It translates to CASSPDPGPSSYEQYV.